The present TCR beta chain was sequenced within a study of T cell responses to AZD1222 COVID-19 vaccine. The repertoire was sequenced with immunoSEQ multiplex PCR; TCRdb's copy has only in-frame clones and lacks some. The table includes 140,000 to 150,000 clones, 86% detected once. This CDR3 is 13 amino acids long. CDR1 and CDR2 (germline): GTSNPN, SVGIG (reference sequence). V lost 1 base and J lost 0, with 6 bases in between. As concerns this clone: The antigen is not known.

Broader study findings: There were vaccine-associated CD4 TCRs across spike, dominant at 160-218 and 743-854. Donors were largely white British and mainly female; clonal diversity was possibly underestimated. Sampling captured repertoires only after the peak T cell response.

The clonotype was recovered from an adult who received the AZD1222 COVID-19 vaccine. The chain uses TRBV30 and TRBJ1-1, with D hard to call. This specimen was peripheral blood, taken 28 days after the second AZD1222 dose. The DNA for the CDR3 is TGTGCCTGGAGTGAGCTGTTGAACACTGAAGCTTTCTTT. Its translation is CAWSELLNTEAFF.